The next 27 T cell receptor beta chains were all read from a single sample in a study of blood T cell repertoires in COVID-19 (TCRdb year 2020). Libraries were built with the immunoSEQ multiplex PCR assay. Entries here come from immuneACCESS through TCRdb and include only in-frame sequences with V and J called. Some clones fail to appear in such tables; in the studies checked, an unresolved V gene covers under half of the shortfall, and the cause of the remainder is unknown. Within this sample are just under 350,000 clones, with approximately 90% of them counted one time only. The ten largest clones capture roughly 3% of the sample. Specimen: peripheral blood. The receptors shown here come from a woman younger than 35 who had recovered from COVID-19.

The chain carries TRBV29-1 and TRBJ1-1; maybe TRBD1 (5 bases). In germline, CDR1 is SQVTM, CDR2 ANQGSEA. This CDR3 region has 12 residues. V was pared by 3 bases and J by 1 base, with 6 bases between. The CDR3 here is CSVEDTNTEAFF. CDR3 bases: TGCAGCGTTGAGGACACGAACACTGAAGCTTTCTTT. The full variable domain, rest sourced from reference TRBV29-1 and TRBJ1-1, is SAVISQKPSRDICQRGTSLTIQCQVDSQVTMMFWYRQQPGQSLTLIATANQGSEATYESGFVIDKFPISRPNLTFSTLTVSNMSPEDSSIYLCSVEDTNTEAFFGQGTRLTVV.

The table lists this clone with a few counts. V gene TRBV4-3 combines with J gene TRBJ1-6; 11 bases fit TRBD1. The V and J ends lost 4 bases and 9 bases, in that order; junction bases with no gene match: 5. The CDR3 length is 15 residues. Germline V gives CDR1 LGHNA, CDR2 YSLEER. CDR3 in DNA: TGCGCCAGCAGCCCCGGACAGGGGGCATTTTCACCCCTCCACTTT. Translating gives CASSPGQGAFSPLHF.

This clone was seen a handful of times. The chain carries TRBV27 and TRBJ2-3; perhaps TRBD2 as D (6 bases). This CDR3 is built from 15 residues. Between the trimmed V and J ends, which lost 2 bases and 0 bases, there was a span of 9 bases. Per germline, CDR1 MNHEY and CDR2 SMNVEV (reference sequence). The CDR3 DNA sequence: TGTGCCAGCAGTTTAACTAGCTTGAGCACAGATACGCAGTATTTT. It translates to CASSLTSLSTDTQYF.

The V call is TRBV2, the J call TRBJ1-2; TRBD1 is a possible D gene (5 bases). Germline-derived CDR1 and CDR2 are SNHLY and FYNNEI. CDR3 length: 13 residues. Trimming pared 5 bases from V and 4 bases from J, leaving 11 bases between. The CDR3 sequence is CASSYRLSYGYTF. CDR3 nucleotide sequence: TGTGCCAGCAGTTACAGGCTCTCCTATGGCTACACCTTC.

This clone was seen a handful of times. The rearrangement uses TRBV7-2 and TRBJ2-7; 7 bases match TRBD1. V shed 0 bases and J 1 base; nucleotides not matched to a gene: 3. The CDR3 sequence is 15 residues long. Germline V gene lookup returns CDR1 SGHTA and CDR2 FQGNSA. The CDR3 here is CASSLATGISYEQYV. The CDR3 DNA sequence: TGTGCCAGCAGCTTAGCGACAGGGATATCCTACGAGCAGTACGTC.

CDR3 region: CASSSERGRVIDKNTEAFF. CDR3 DNA: TGTGCCAGCAGCTCCGAGCGCGGCAGGGTAATCGACAAGAACACTGAAGCTTTCTTT. The chain combines TRBV11-3 with TRBJ1-1; a possible D gene is TRBD1 (5 bases). In germline, CDR1 is SGHNT, CDR2 YENEEA. There are 19 residues in the CDR3. V gave up 4 bases and J gave up 1 base, with 25 bases separating them. The whole variable domain, filled in from reference TRBV11-3 and TRBJ1-1, reads EAGVVQSPRYKIIEKKQPVAFWCNPISGHNTLYWYLQNLGQGPELLIRYENEEAVDDSQLPKDRFSAERLKGVDSTLKIQPAELGDSAVYLCASSSERGRVIDKNTEAFFGQGTRLTVV.

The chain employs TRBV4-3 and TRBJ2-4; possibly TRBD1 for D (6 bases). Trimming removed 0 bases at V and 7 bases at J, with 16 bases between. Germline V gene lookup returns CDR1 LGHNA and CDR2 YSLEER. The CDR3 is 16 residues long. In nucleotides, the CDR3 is TGCGCCAGCAGCCAAGAATTAAGGGGGTACGAGAACATTCAGTACTTC. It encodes CASSQELRGYENIQYF.

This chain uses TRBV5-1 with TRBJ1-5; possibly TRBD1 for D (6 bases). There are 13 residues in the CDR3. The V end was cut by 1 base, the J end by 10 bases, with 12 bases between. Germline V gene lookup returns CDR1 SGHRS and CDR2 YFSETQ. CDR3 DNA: TGCGCCAGCAGCTTGACAGGGCTAGATCCCCAGCATTTT. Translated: CASSLTGLDPQHF.

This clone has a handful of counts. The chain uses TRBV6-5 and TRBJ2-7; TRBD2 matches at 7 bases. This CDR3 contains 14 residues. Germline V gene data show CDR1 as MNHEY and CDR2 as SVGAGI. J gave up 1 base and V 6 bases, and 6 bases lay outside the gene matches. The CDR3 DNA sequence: TGTGCCAGCAGCTGGAGTAGCGGGTCCTACGAGCAGTACGTC. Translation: CASSWSSGSYEQYV.

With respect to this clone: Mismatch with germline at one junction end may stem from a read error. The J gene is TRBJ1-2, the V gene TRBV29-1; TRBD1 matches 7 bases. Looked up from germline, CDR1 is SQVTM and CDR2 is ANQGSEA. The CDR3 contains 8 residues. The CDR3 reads CSVETGVF. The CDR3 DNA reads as TGCAGCGTTGAAACAGGGGTCTTC.

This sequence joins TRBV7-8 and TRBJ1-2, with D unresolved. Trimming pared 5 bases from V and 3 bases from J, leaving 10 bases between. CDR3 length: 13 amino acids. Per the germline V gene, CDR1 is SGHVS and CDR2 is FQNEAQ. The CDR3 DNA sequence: TGTGCCAGCAGCACCAGGAACTACTATGGCTACACCTTC. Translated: CASSTRNYYGYTF.

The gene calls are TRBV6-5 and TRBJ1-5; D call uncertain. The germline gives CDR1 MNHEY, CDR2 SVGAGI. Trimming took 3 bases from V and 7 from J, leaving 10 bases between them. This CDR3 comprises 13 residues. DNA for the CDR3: TGTGCCAGCAGTTATGGAGTACTCCAGCCCCAGCATTTT. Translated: CASSYGVLQPQHF.

The CDR3 here is CATSDTGEDWAQHF. In DNA, the CDR3 is TGTGCCACCAGTGATACAGGTGAGGATTGGGCCCAGCATTTT. The J gene is TRBJ1-5, the V gene TRBV24-1, with D possibly TRBD1 on 5 matching bases. Trimming took off 3 bases at V and 11 bases at J, with 16 bases between the two ends. CDR1 and CDR2 (germline): KGHDR, SFDVKD. This CDR3 comprises 14 residues.

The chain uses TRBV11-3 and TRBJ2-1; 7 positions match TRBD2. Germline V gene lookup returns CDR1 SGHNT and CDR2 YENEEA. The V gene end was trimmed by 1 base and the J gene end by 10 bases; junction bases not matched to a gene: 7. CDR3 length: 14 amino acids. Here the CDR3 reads CASSLVGGGGEQFF. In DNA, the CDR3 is TGTGCCAGCAGCTTAGTAGGCGGGGGAGGAGAGCAGTTCTTC.

The CDR3 DNA is TGTGCCAGCTCTCCGGGGGACAGGGGGCGCACTGAAGCTTTCTTT. Protein product: CASSPGDRGRTEAFF. The V call is TRBV18, the J call TRBJ1-1; TRBD1 aligns across 12 bases. Trimming cost V 6 bases and J 4 bases; bases outside gene matches: 6. This CDR3 spans 15 amino acids. CDR1 is KGHSH, CDR2 LQKENI, per germline.

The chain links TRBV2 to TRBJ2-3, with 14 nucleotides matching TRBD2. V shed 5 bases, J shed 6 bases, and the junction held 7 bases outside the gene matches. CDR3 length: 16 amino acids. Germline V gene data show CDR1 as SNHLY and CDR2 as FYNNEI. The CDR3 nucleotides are TGTGCCAGCAGTCAAACAAGGACTAGCGGGAGGGATACGCAGTATTTT. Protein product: CASSQTRTSGRDTQYF.

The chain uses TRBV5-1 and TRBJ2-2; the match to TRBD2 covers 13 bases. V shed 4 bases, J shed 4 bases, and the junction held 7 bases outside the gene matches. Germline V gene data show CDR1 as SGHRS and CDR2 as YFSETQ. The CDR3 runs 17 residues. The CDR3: CASSQGTSGMSTGELFF. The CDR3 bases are TGCGCCAGCAGCCAGGGGACTAGCGGGATGAGCACCGGGGAGCTGTTTTTT.

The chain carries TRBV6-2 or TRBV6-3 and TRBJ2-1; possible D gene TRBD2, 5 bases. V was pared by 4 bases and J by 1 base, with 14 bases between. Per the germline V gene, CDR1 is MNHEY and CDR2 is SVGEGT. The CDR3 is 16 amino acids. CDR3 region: CASSSLSGVSYNEQFF. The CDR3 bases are TGTGCCAGCAGTTCCCTGTCCGGGGTGTCCTACAATGAGCAGTTCTTC.

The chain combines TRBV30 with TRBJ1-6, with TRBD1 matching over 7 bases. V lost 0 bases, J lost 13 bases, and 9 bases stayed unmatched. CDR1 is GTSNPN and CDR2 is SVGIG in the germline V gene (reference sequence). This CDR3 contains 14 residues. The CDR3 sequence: CAWSVRQGDSPLHF. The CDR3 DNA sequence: TGTGCCTGGAGTGTACGTCAGGGGGACTCCCCCCTCCACTTT.

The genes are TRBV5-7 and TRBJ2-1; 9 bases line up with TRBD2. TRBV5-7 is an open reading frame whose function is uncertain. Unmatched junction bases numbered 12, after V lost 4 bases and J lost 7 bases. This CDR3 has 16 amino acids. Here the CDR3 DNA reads TGTGCCAGCAGCCTCCGACTAGCGGCGGGAGGGAATGAGCAGTTCTTC. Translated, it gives CASSLRLAAGGNEQFF.

Here the CDR3 DNA reads TGTGCCAGCTCACCATTGGGCAGGGTAGCAGGCATAACCTCCCCGCAGTATTTT. Its translation is CASSPLGRVAGITSPQYF. The chain couples TRBV18 to TRBJ2-3, with D possibly being TRBD1 (5 bases). In germline, CDR1 is KGHSH, CDR2 LQKENI. The CDR3 length is 18 residues. Trimming removed 2 bases from V and 10 bases from J, with 28 bases in between.

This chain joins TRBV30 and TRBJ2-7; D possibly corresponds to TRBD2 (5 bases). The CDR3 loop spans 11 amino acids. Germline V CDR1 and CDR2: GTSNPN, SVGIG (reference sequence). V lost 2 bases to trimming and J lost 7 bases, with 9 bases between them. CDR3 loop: CAWSLEGEQYV. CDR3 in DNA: TGTGCCTGGAGTCTCGAGGGTGAGCAGTACGTC.

The CDR3 coding sequence is TGTGCCAGCAGCGGTGACAGGGTGGCGGAGACCCAGTACTTC. Translating gives CASSGDRVAETQYF. The chain employs TRBV9 and TRBJ2-5; 7 bases agree with TRBD1. The CDR3 sequence is 14 residues long. CDR1 and CDR2 from the germline V gene are SGDLS and YYNGEE. With V trimmed by 3 bases and J by 5 bases, 7 bases remained unmatched.

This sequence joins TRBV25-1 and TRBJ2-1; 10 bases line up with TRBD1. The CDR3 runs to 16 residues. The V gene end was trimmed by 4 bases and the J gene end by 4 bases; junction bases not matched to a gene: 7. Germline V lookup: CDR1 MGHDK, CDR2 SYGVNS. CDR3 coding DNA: TGTGCCAGCAGTGGGGCCGGGGACAGGGGTTACAATGAGCAGTTCTTC. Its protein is CASSGAGDRGYNEQFF. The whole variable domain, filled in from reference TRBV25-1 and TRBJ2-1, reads EADIYQTPRYLVIGTGKKITLECSQTMGHDKMYWYQQDPGMELHLIHYSYGVNSTEKGDLSSESTVSRIRTEHFPLTLESARPSHTSQYLCASSGAGDRGYNEQFFGPGTRLTVL.

In nucleotides, the CDR3 is TGTGCCAGCAGCGATGGGACTAGCGGGAGGGCCCCAGATACGCAGTATTTT. This encodes CASSDGTSGRAPDTQYF. V gene TRBV9 combines with J gene TRBJ2-3; 16 bases align to TRBD2. Germline loops: CDR1 SGDLS, CDR2 YYNGEE. There are 17 residues in the CDR3. J lost 4 bases, V lost 3 bases, and 5 bases had no gene match.

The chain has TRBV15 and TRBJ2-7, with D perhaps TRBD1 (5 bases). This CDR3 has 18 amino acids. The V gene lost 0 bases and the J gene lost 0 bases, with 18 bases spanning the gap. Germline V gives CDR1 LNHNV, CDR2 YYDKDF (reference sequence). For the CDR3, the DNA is TGTGCCACCAGCAGAGATTTCGGCAGGGCGGTTGGCTCCTACGAGCAGTACGTC. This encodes CATSRDFGRAVGSYEQYV.

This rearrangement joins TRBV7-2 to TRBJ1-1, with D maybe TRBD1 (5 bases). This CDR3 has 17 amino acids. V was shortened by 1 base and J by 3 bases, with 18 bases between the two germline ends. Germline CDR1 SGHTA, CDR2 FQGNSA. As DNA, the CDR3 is TGTGCCAGCAGCTTAGTGGGCCCCTCTGGGGCCTACACTGAAGCTTTCTTT. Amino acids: CASSLVGPSGAYTEAFF.